The 29 T cell receptor beta chains given below trace back to one sample, sequenced in a study of OX40 agonist ivuxolimab in advanced cancers. The data were produced by immunoSEQ multiplex PCR, yet TCRdb's version contains in-frame clones alone and is incomplete. The sample yields tens of thousands of clones, about 83% seen once. The sample in question was CD4+ or CD8+ T cells sorted from blood, obtained in a trial of the OX40 agonist ivuxolimab. Receptor source: an adult with an advanced solid tumor such as melanoma, head and neck, liver or kidney cancer.

The chain is built from TRBV7-3 and TRBJ2-6; 9 nucleotides match TRBD1. Looked up from germline, CDR1 is SGHTA and CDR2 is FQGTGA. The V and J ends lost 2 bases and 0 bases, in that order; junction bases with no gene match: 5. The CDR3 loop spans 18 amino acids. CDR3 residues: CASSLAGTGSSGANVLTF. CDR3 DNA: TGTGCCAGCAGCTTAGCCGGGACAGGGTCCTCTGGGGCCAACGTCCTGACTTTC. Complete variable domain (other parts from reference TRBV7-3 and TRBJ2-6): GAGVSQTPSNKVTEKGKYVELRCDPISGHTALYWYRQSLGQGPEFLIYFQGTGAADDSGLPNDRFFAVRPEGSVSTLKIQRTERGDSAVYLCASSLAGTGSSGANVLTFGAGSRLTVL.

The V call is TRBV4-1, the J call TRBJ2-5; D is possibly TRBD1 or TRBD2 (5 bases each). This CDR3 is 16 amino acids long. The germline CDR1 and CDR2 sequences are MGHRA and YSYEKL. Trimming stripped 3 bases from V and 2 bases from J, with 16 bases between. The CDR3 loop reads CASSQATGEGQETQYF. The CDR3 DNA reads as TGCGCCAGCAGCCAGGCCACAGGCGAGGGACAAGAGACCCAGTACTTC.

The V and J genes are TRBV6-1 and TRBJ2-3, with 10 bases lining up with TRBD2. CDR1 is MNHNS, CDR2 SASEGT, per germline. Losses at the gene ends were 6 bases for V and 3 bases for J; bases not matched to a gene: 6. The CDR3 is made up of 15 amino acids. The CDR3 region has the DNA TGTGCCAGCAGCCTACTAGCGGGATCAACAGATACGCAGTATTTT. This codes for CASSLLAGSTDTQYF.

This clone was detected once. The V gene is TRBV10-3, the J gene TRBJ2-7; 10 bases are a match to TRBD2. The CDR3 is 15 residues long. Trimming at V came to 3 bases and at J to 2 bases, leaving 4 bases not matched to a gene. CDR1 is ENHRY, CDR2 SYGVKD, per germline. The CDR3 nucleotides read TGTGCCATCAGTGAAGGAGCGGGAGGGCCCTACGAGCAGTACTTC. As protein: CAISEGAGGPYEQYF.

This clone appeared once. The chain is built from TRBV6-5 and TRBJ1-2; D might be TRBD1 (5 bases). The CDR3 sequence is 13 residues long. The V gene's germline CDR1 is MNHEY and CDR2 SVGAGI. Trimming took 6 bases from V and 7 from J, leaving 15 bases between them. The CDR3 DNA reads TGTGCCAGCAGCCCCCGGGGGAGCGCTGGCTACACCTTC. Amino acids: CASSPRGSAGYTF.

As for this clone: The same CDR3 can be traced to other DNA sequences in this sample. Here the CDR3 reads CASSESGVAYEQYF. CDR3 in DNA: TGCGCCAGCAGTGAGTCGGGGGTCGCCTACGAGCAGTACTTC. The rearrangement links TRBV10-1 to TRBJ2-7; D possibly matches TRBD1 or TRBD2 (5 bases each). Germline V lookup: CDR1 WNHNN, CDR2 SYGVQD (reference sequence). The CDR3 contains 14 residues. V was cut by 0 bases and J by 2 bases, with 8 bases left in between.

This clone has a single count. The junction and the germline gene differ at one end; a read error may be behind it. This chain joins TRBV7-7 and TRBJ2-5, with 7 nucleotides matching TRBD1. Germline V gene sequence: CDR1 SSHAT, CDR2 FNYEAQ (reference sequence). The CDR3 consists of 15 residues. The CDR3 is CASSSGQSSRETQYF. In DNA form, the CDR3 reads TGTGCTAGCAGCTCGGGACAGTCGAGCAGGGAGACCCAGTACTTC.

The chain links TRBV13 to TRBJ1-4; 9 nucleotides line up with TRBD1. The length of the CDR3 is 15 residues. Trimming removed 5 bases from V and 4 bases from J; junction bases left unmatched: 5. CDR1 is PRHDT and CDR2 is FYEKMQ in the germline V gene (reference sequence). The CDR3 here is CASSTRQGGNEKLFF. DNA of the CDR3: TGTGCCAGCAGCACACGACAGGGGGGTAATGAAAAACTGTTTTTT.

This chain uses TRBV15 with TRBJ2-1; 7 bases agree with TRBD2. The trim removed 0 bases at V and 3 bases at J, leaving 5 bases unmatched. The CDR3 extends over 16 amino acids. Germline V gives CDR1 LNHNV, CDR2 YYDKDF (reference sequence). The CDR3 DNA reads as TGTGCCACCAGCAGAGATGTGGGGGAGGGCTACAATGAGCAGTTCTTC. This gives the protein CATSRDVGEGYNEQFF.

This chain joins TRBV6-1 and TRBJ1-3; D call uncertain. V dropped 5 bases and J dropped 0 bases, with 11 bases sitting between them. The germline V gene has CDR1 MNHNS and CDR2 SASEGT. This CDR3 is 15 amino acids long. The CDR3: CASSTDWLSGNTIYF. The CDR3 region has the DNA TGTGCCAGCAGTACCGATTGGCTCTCTGGAAACACCATATATTTT.

This clone was detected once. The V gene is TRBV18, the J gene TRBJ2-3; 9 bases map to TRBD2. The CDR3 totals 16 residues. With V trimmed by 3 bases and J by 6 bases, 10 bases remained unmatched. The V gene's germline CDR1 is KGHSH and CDR2 LQKENI. CDR3 sequence reads: CASSPAGGGASDTQYF. The DNA for the CDR3 is TGTGCCAGCTCACCGGCCGGCGGGGGGGCGAGTGATACGCAGTATTTT.

This clone occurred once. The genes are TRBV7-2 and TRBJ2-7, with 10 positions matching TRBD2. The V segment lost 6 bases and the J segment 3 bases; nucleotides outside the gene matches: 2. The CDR3 loop spans 13 amino acids. CDR1 is SGHTA and CDR2 is FQGNSA in the germline V gene. The CDR3 loop reads CASSRTSGYEQYF. In nucleotides, the CDR3 is TGTGCCAGCAGTCGGACTAGCGGCTACGAGCAGTACTTC.

The V call is TRBV5-1, the J call TRBJ1-2; TRBD1 agrees at 7 bases. The CDR3 extends over 13 amino acids. Trimming at V came to 6 bases and at J to 14 bases, leaving 16 bases not matched to a gene. Germline V gene sequence: CDR1 SGHRS, CDR2 YFSETQ. The CDR3, as DNA: TGCGCCAGCAACCCCACAGGGGACCGGGCTAGTACCTTC. It specifies CASNPTGDRASTF. The full variable domain, completed using reference TRBV5-1 and TRBJ1-2, is KAGVTQTPRYLIKTRGQQVTLSCSPISGHRSVSWYQQTPGQGLQFLFEYFSETQRNKGNFPGRFSGRQFSNSRSEMNVSTLELGDSALYLCASNPTGDRASTFGSGTRLTVV.

CDR3 loop: CASSLYRSGEIRQYF. The CDR3 DNA is TGTGCCAGCAGCTTATATCGTAGCGGGGAGATACGGCAGTACTTC. The chain links TRBV7-9 to TRBJ2-7; TRBD2 agrees at 8 bases. The V segment lost 2 bases and the J segment 9 bases; nucleotides outside the gene matches: 12. This CDR3 comprises 15 residues. Looked up from germline, CDR1 is SEHNR and CDR2 is FQNEAQ (reference sequence).

This clone was detected only once. The chain carries TRBV29-1 and TRBJ1-5; D perhaps matches TRBD1 (5 bases). Germline assignment: CDR1 SQVTM and CDR2 ANQGSEA. The CDR3 is 15 amino acids. With 6 bases removed from V and 0 bases from J, the gap between germline ends came to 15 bases. The CDR3 loop is CSVSTRVNSNQPQHF. The CDR3 DNA reads as TGCAGCGTAAGCACCAGGGTGAATAGCAATCAGCCCCAGCATTTT.

This sequence joins TRBV11-3 and TRBJ2-5, with D possibly matching TRBD1 (6 bases). Germline CDR1 is SGHNT and CDR2 is YENEEA. The germline V and J ends were trimmed by 1 base and 1 base, with 7 bases remaining between them. There are 14 residues in the CDR3. The CDR3 DNA sequence: TGTGCCAGCAGCTTAGCAGGGGCCCAAGAGACCCAGTACTTC. As protein: CASSLAGAQETQYF.

The chain has TRBV6-1 and TRBJ2-7, with D hard to call. The CDR3 covers 11 residues. The V and J ends lost 4 bases and 3 bases respectively, with 4 bases between them. From germline, CDR1 is MNHNS and CDR2 SASEGT. CDR3 bases: TGTGCCAGCAGTGCCTACTACGAGCAGTACTTC. Its protein is CASSAYYEQYF.

The chain couples TRBV5-6 to TRBJ1-4; no definite D call. CDR1 is SGHDT, CDR2 YYEEEE, per germline. Trimming stripped 0 bases from V and 0 bases from J, with 9 bases between. There are 16 residues in the CDR3. CDR3 coding DNA: TGTGCCAGCAGCTTGGCTAGAATTTCAACTAATGAAAAACTGTTTTTT. This codes for CASSLARISTNEKLFF.

V gene TRBV2 combines with J gene TRBJ1-6; D call uncertain. CDR3 length: 12 residues. CDR1 is SNHLY and CDR2 is FYNNEI in the germline V gene. The ends were cut back, 6 bases at V and 9 bases at J, with 9 bases in the middle. CDR3 sequence reads: CASSPDLSPLHF. The CDR3 nucleotides are TGTGCCAGCAGCCCGGACCTTTCACCCCTCCACTTT.

J is TRBJ1-5 and V is TRBV6-7; unclear D gene. TRBV6-7 is placed among ORFs of uncertain function. V was pared by 4 bases and J by 4 bases, with 14 bases between. This CDR3 region has 15 residues. The CDR3 nucleotides read TGTGCCAGCAGTTTTGGACGGCCTTGGAATCAGCCCCAGCATTTT. Encoded protein: CASSFGRPWNQPQHF.

This chain connects TRBV4-1 to TRBJ2-5; TRBD2 matches at 10 bases. Germline V CDR1 and CDR2: MGHRA, YSYEKL. This CDR3 region has 19 residues. J gave up 4 bases and V 4 bases, and 18 bases lay outside the gene matches. CDR3 sequence: CASSLRLTGTSEGTETQYF. The CDR3 nucleotides read TGCGCCAGCAGCCTCCGACTCACGGGGACTAGCGAGGGTACAGAGACCCAGTACTTC.

V usage is TRBV15 and J usage is TRBJ2-3; 14 positions agree with TRBD2. After removal of 3 bases from V and 5 bases from J, the junction contained 4 bases not matched to a gene. Germline loops: CDR1 LNHNV, CDR2 YYDKDF (reference sequence). There are 16 residues in the CDR3. The CDR3 loop is CATSRTSGGAIDTQYF. Here the CDR3 DNA reads TGTGCCACCAGCAGGACTAGCGGGGGGGCGATAGATACGCAGTATTTT. The full variable domain, its missing parts supplied by reference TRBV15 and TRBJ2-3, is DAMVIQNPRYQVTQFGKPVTLSCSQTLNHNVMYWYQQKSSQAPKLLFHYYDKDFNNEADTPDNFQSRRPNTSFCFLDIRSPGLGDTAMYLCATSRTSGGAIDTQYFGPGTRLTVL.

The chain uses TRBV5-1 and TRBJ2-7; 7 bases line up with TRBD1. After removal of 5 bases from V and 0 bases from J, the junction contained 11 bases not matched to a gene. In germline, CDR1 is SGHRS, CDR2 YFSETQ. The CDR3 totals 16 residues. The chain's CDR3 is CASRDKPDRTSYEQYF. The CDR3 DNA reads as TGCGCCAGCAGGGATAAGCCGGACAGGACCTCCTACGAGCAGTACTTC.

This chain links TRBV4-2 with TRBJ1-6, with 7 bases lining up with TRBD1. Trimming took 3 bases from V and 0 from J; bases not matched to a gene: 5. The CDR3 is 17 amino acids. CDR1 LGHNA and CDR2 YNFKEQ come from the germline V gene. CDR3 nucleotides: TGTGCCAGCAGCCAGACGGGACAGAGCTCCTATAATTCACCCCTCCACTTT. Amino acids: CASSQTGQSSYNSPLHF.

J is TRBJ2-5 and V is TRBV20-1; D possibly corresponds to TRBD2 (6 bases). The CDR3 loop spans 11 amino acids. Germline V gene lookup returns CDR1 DFQATT and CDR2 SNEGSKA (reference sequence). V gave up 7 bases and J gave up 1 base, with 7 bases separating them. CDR3 loop: CSGTTQETQYF. For the CDR3, the DNA is TGCAGTGGGACTACCCAAGAGACCCAGTACTTC.

The rearrangement joins TRBV29-1 to TRBJ2-1; possibly TRBD1 or TRBD2 for D (6 bases each). The germline CDR1 and CDR2 sequences are SQVTM and ANQGSEA. This CDR3 comprises 19 residues. The ends were cut back, 4 bases at V and 0 bases at J, with 25 bases in the middle. The CDR3 loop is CSVAGSDSRGKSSYNEQFF. The CDR3 DNA follows: TGCAGCGTTGCGGGGTCGGACAGTCGGGGGAAAAGCTCCTACAATGAGCAGTTCTTC.

The chain has TRBV7-8 and TRBJ2-6; D tentatively fits TRBD1 or TRBD2 (5 bases each). The CDR3 is 16 amino acids. Germline V gene sequence: CDR1 SGHVS, CDR2 FQNEAQ. V lost 5 bases and J 2 bases, leaving 13 bases between the germline ends. Here the CDR3 reads CASSPGRRTGANVLTF. In nucleotides, the CDR3 is TGTGCCAGCAGCCCGGGGCGGAGAACTGGGGCCAACGTCCTGACTTTC.

This chain uses TRBV7-2 with TRBJ2-2; 10 bases agree with TRBD1. The V gene end was trimmed by 5 bases and the J gene end by 2 bases; junction bases not matched to a gene: 5. The CDR3 totals 16 residues. The V gene's germline CDR1 is SGHTA and CDR2 FQGNSA. CDR3 DNA sequence: TGTGCCAGCAGCAAAGGGACAGGGGATAACACCGGGGAGCTGTTTTTT. Protein sequence: CASSKGTGDNTGELFF.

The sample holds one count of this clone. V gene TRBV7-8 combines with J gene TRBJ1-5; tentatively, D is TRBD1 (5 bases). The V end lost 1 base, the J end lost 4 bases, and 11 bases lay between the germline ends. The germline CDR1 and CDR2 sequences are SGHVS and FQNEAQ. This CDR3 is built from 15 residues. DNA of the CDR3: TGTGCCAGCAGCTTAGGTCCGGGGGAGAATCAGCCCCAGCATTTT. Translated, it gives CASSLGPGENQPQHF.